The 16 T cell receptor beta chains listed next were all sequenced from one sample in a study of Ad26.COV2.S vaccination and SARS-CoV-2 variants. Treatment given: 19 received Ad26.COV2.S at low or high dose, single or two shots; 5 received placebo; per-sample allocation not given. After the first vaccine or placebo injection, samples were drawn on day 63. Clones were read by immunoSEQ multiplex PCR, and TCRdb kept only the in-frame ones, dropping some. The repertoire holds hundreds of thousands of clones, with about 85% as singletons. This specimen consisted of peripheral blood, obtained in a trial of Ad26.COV2.S vaccine versus placebo. The receptor set was obtained from a person between 18 and 59 years old who received the Ad26.COV2.S COVID-19 vaccine or a placebo.

About this clone itself: Other DNA variants within this sample encode the same CDR3. The chain recombines TRBV28 with TRBJ1-5; D is possibly TRBD1 (5 bases). Per germline, CDR1 MDHEN and CDR2 SYDVKM. V dropped 5 bases and J dropped 0 bases, with 8 bases sitting between them. This CDR3 is built from 14 residues. The CDR3 DNA reads as TGTGCCAGCAGTCCAGGGCATAGCAATCAGCCCCAGCATTTT. Translating it yields CASSPGHSNQPQHF.

The chain couples TRBV5-1 to TRBJ1-6; the D gene is possibly TRBD1 (6 bases). Germline V gene lookup returns CDR1 SGHRS and CDR2 YFSETQ. V was shortened by 4 bases and J by 0 bases, with 17 bases between the two germline ends. The CDR3 runs 18 residues. As DNA, the CDR3 is TGCGCCAGCAGCCCCGGGGAGAGGGGGAGCTCCTATAATTCACCCCTCCACTTT. This encodes CASSPGERGSSYNSPLHF. Looking up the rest from reference TRBV5-1 and TRBJ1-6 gives the full variable domain: KAGVTQTPRYLIKTRGQQVTLSCSPISGHRSVSWYQQTPGQGLQFLFEYFSETQRNKGNFPGRFSGRQFSNSRSEMNVSTLELGDSALYLCASSPGERGSSYNSPLHFGNGTRLTVT.

The rearrangement uses TRBV5-5 and TRBJ1-5; D may be TRBD1 (6 bases). Per the germline V gene, CDR1 is SGHKS and CDR2 is YYEKEE (reference sequence). V dropped 4 bases and J dropped 6 bases, with 11 bases sitting between them. This CDR3 comprises 13 residues. In DNA form, the CDR3 reads TGTGCCAGCAGCCAGAACAGGGCTCAGCCCCAGCATTTT. This translates into CASSQNRAQPQHF.

This chain joins TRBV3-1 (or the pseudogene TRBV3-2) and TRBJ1-1, with 7 bases matching TRBD1. The germline CDR1 and CDR2 sequences are LGHDT and YNNKEL (reference sequence). The CDR3 extends over 14 amino acids. The V gene end was trimmed by 6 bases and the J gene end by 5 bases; junction bases not matched to a gene: 9. This CDR3 reads CASSPQGIRTEAFF. DNA of the CDR3: TGTGCCAGCAGTCCACAGGGGATTCGGACTGAAGCTTTCTTT.

This clone was picked up one time. The rearrangement uses TRBV27 and TRBJ2-1; the D is unclear. The ends were cut back, 4 bases at V and 8 bases at J, with 9 bases in the middle. The CDR3 has 12 amino acids. CDR1 MNHEY and CDR2 SMNVEV come from the germline V gene (reference sequence). The CDR3 spells CASSSRKDEQFF. The CDR3 DNA sequence: TGTGCCAGCAGTTCTAGGAAGGATGAGCAGTTCTTC.

The chain employs TRBV7-2 and TRBJ1-1; D is undetermined. V gave up 1 base and J gave up 0 bases, with 9 bases separating them. Germline V gives CDR1 SGHTA, CDR2 FQGNSA. CDR3 length: 15 residues. CDR3 sequence reads: CASSLVPGLNTEAFF. The CDR3 nucleotides are TGTGCCAGCAGCTTAGTTCCGGGGTTGAACACTGAAGCTTTCTTT.

The V and J genes are TRBV6-4 and TRBJ2-1; 7 nucleotides match TRBD2. The germline V gene has CDR1 MRHNA and CDR2 SNTAGT. This CDR3 comprises 16 residues. Trimming took 3 bases from V and 1 from J; bases not matched to a gene: 6. The CDR3 is CASSENGGLSYNEQFF. CDR3 sequence (DNA): TGTGCCAGCAGTGAGAACGGGGGGTTGTCCTACAATGAGCAGTTCTTC.

The table lists this clone with a few counts. The chain uses TRBV4-1 and TRBJ2-7, with 12 bases that match TRBD2. J gave up 6 bases and V 1 base, and 13 bases lay outside the gene matches. Germline V CDR1 and CDR2: MGHRA, YSYEKL. The CDR3 runs 18 residues. CDR3 residues: CASSQAGVLLAGGSEQYF. In DNA form, the CDR3 reads TGCGCCAGCAGCCAAGCCGGGGTCCTACTAGCGGGAGGAAGCGAGCAGTACTTC.

The V gene is TRBV10-2, the J gene TRBJ2-5; D remains ambiguous. The CDR3 is 12 amino acids. The germline V gene has CDR1 WSHSY and CDR2 SAAADI. Trimming cost V 4 bases and J 5 bases, with 8 bases left between them. The CDR3 nucleotides read TGCGCCAGCAGTGGGCAGTTCGAGACCCAGTACTTC. Its translation is CASSGQFETQYF.

The chain joins TRBV19 to TRBJ1-2; 12 nucleotides agree with TRBD1. J lost 6 bases, V lost 4 bases, and 3 bases had no gene match. CDR3 length: 14 residues. Germline V lookup: CDR1 LNHDA, CDR2 SQIVND (reference sequence). In DNA, the CDR3 is TGTGCCAGTAGTACCCGGGACAGGGGGCATGGCTACACCTTC. Translating gives CASSTRDRGHGYTF.

This clone occurred a few times. V usage is TRBV7-2 and J usage is TRBJ2-7; 7 bases are shared with TRBD1. Germline CDR1 reads SGHTA; CDR2 reads FQGNSA. The J segment lost 3 bases and the V segment lost 5 bases, leaving 7 bases of the junction unmatched. The CDR3 runs 14 residues. This CDR3 is CASSPTTGYYEQYF. CDR3 in DNA: TGTGCCAGCAGCCCAACGACAGGGTACTACGAGCAGTACTTC.

V gene TRBV4-1 combines with J gene TRBJ2-1; 12 positions agree with TRBD2. Germline CDR1 and CDR2: MGHRA and YSYEKL. Trimming took 1 base from V and 10 from J; bases not matched to a gene: 11. This CDR3 contains 17 residues. The CDR3: CASSQAYPSGGVPEQFF. The CDR3 nucleotides are TGCGCCAGCAGCCAAGCCTACCCTAGCGGGGGGGTTCCGGAGCAGTTCTTC.

This clone was found a few times. This rearrangement joins TRBV5-1 to TRBJ1-4; D possibly corresponds to TRBD1 (5 bases). The CDR3 is 14 residues long. Per germline, CDR1 SGHRS and CDR2 YFSETQ. V lost 4 bases and J lost 5, with 12 bases in between. In DNA form, the CDR3 reads TGCGCCAGCAGCGCGGACATTGGGAATGAAAAACTGTTTTTT. Protein sequence: CASSADIGNEKLFF.

The J gene is TRBJ1-1, the V gene TRBV9; D perhaps matches TRBD1 (6 bases). The CDR3 loop spans 18 amino acids. CDR1 SGDLS and CDR2 YYNGEE come from the germline V gene. The V end was cut by 0 bases, the J end by 1 base, with 19 bases between. The CDR3 DNA follows: TGTGCCAGCAGCGTAGGGGTGCGGGCGACAGGAGGGAACACTGAAGCTTTCTTT. This sequence encodes CASSVGVRATGGNTEAFF.

The J gene is TRBJ1-2, the V gene TRBV7-2; unclear D gene. The germline V gene encodes CDR1 SGHTA and CDR2 FQGNSA. V was trimmed by 1 base and J by 7 bases, leaving 13 bases between them. CDR3 length: 14 residues. The CDR3 sequence: CASSLETADSGYTF. CDR3 bases: TGTGCCAGCAGCTTAGAGACGGCCGACTCTGGCTACACCTTC.

This clone came up a few times. The chain employs TRBV6-1 and TRBJ1-1; no clear D. Trimming took off 3 bases at V and 1 base at J, with 12 bases between the two ends. CDR1 MNHNS and CDR2 SASEGT come from the germline V gene. The CDR3 covers 15 residues. CDR3 coding DNA: TGTGCCAGCAGTGACCCGGGGTTGGGGAACACTGAAGCTTTCTTT. Encoded protein: CASSDPGLGNTEAFF.